This T cell receptor beta chain is from a study of cytomegalovirus exposure and HLA in healthy donors (dated by TCRdb to the late 2010s). Regarding the research as a whole: According to a later analysis, the 120 or so validation repertoires were produced on the same platform as the 666 repertoires of the first cohort. The study was designed to test whether signatures of past pathogen exposure could be identified by cataloging public T cell receptors. Besides the first cohort of around 700 subjects, a separate validation cohort made up of 120 different subjects was used. To predict cytomegalovirus infection status, the study combined high-throughput TCR immunosequencing, statistical association of individual TCRs with disease status, and machine learning.

Library construction relied on the immunoSEQ multiplex PCR assay. Turning to the authors' computational methods: To diagnose cytomegalovirus status from the catalog of TCR beta chain sequences, a statistical classification framework was built. In TCRdb, the immuneACCESS table is reduced to in-frame sequences with V and J assigned. These tables do not hold every clone; where another copy was compared, an unresolved V gene accounts for under half, and the others remain unexplained. The DNA gave D and trimming, while V, J and clone size come from that table. Here the sample has about 98,000 clones; about 88% occur a single time. 5.5% to 7% of the sample comes from the top ten. The paper's findings and limits, for the study overall: It was suggested by the authors that the approach could potentially be generalized to other disease states and immunological phenotypes. A later analysis lacked HLA typing for the validation cohort, so it scored co-occurrence in that cohort across all 110 or so repertoires. In vitro tests confirmed that a few of the cytomegalovirus-associated TCR beta chains recognize cytomegalovirus antigens. A total of 150 or so TCR beta chains were listed by the study as associated with cytomegalovirus. In a later analysis, TCRs clustered in the first cohort were found to also tend to co-occur in the 120 or so validation repertoires, with about 93% of cluster scores above 0. Across donors, most TCR sequences were observed very rarely, whereas some public TCRs were present in many individuals. The classifier was reported to diagnose cytomegalovirus status with high specificity and sensitivity in both the original and validation cohorts.

Note on this clone: The antigen it recognizes is unknown. No base qualities exist here, and no much larger clone lies one base off it.

The donors belonged to the validation cohort of about 130 subjects, which was separate from the 666-subject first cohort. Sequenced: PBMCs. This receptor was taken from a man aged 18-30 years in good health and CMV-seropositive.

Here the CDR3 is given as CASSASASGSYEQYF. The DNA sequence is TGTGCCAGCAGCGCCTCAGCTAGCGGGTCCTACGAGCAGTACTTC. The sequence links TRBV9 to TRBJ2-7; 8 bases in the junction line up with TRBD2. Trimmed from V: 3 bases; trimmed from J: 1 base; junction bases lacking a gene match: 6. Via the germline V gene, CDR1 is SGDLS and CDR2 YYNGEE. The CDR3 measures 15 amino acids from cysteine to phenylalanine. Solely the CDR3 DNA is kept, with 45 bases framed from the first base.